Each of the 20 T cell receptor beta chains below was sequenced from the same sample in a study of metastatic and nonmetastatic thyroid tumors. Thyroid surgery was preceded by no treatment in any patient. MiXCR was used by TCRdb to re-call the PCR reads. The repertoire has some 54,000 clones, approximately 17% of them found once; the top ten carry approximately 3%. Sequences were obtained from blood. These receptors were obtained from a female donor with papillary thyroid cancer or a benign thyroid nodule (not recorded which). Some clones in this sample may be carry-over from other donors' samples.

This clone has a count of ten or more. J is TRBJ1-3 and V is TRBV28, with TRBD1 matching over 8 bases. This CDR3 spans 14 amino acids. Looked up from germline, CDR1 is MDHEN and CDR2 is SYDVKM. V lost 4 bases, J lost 3 bases, and 2 bases stayed unmatched. The CDR3 spells CASSWGTGGNTIYF. The CDR3 DNA reads as TGTGCCAGCAGTTGGGGGACAGGTGGAAACACCATATATTTT.

This clone came up many times. The J gene is TRBJ1-3, the V gene TRBV3-1; no reliable D call. The V end lost 0 bases, the J end lost 2 bases, and 8 bases lay between the germline ends. The CDR3 has 15 amino acids. Germline CDR1 reads LGHDT; CDR2 reads YNNKEL (reference sequence). The CDR3 bases are TGTGCCAGCAGCCAAGAGTCCGATACTGGAAACACCATATATTTT. It codes for CASSQESDTGNTIYF.

Regarding this clone: One end of the junction varies from germline; a read error may be responsible. The chain has TRBV12-3 or TRBV12-4 and TRBJ1-1; weak D call: TRBD1 (6 bases). The CDR3 consists of 14 residues. This CDR3 reads CASSPGTGSTESFF. The CDR3 DNA follows: TGTGCCAGCAGCCCCGGCACAGGGAGTACTGAATCTTTCTTT.

This clone was counted ten times or more. Germline and junction disagree at one end, which may indicate a read error. The chain links TRBV7-7 to TRBJ2-1; D is tentatively TRBD1 or TRBD2 (5 bases each). The CDR3 runs to 15 residues. Germline CDR1 is SSHAT and CDR2 is FNYEAQ (reference sequence). CDR3 DNA sequence: TGTGCTAGCAGCCTAGATGGGGGTACGAACAATGAGCAGTTCTTC. Encoded protein: CASSLDGGTNNEQFF.

This clone was seen repeatedly, ten times or more. CDR3 nucleotide sequence: TGTGCCAGCAGCACAAGGCAGGGCTATGGCTACACCTTC. It yields the protein CASSTRQGYGYTF. This chain joins TRBV7-3 and TRBJ1-2, with a possible D match to TRBD1 (5 bases). CDR1 SGHTA and CDR2 FQGTGA come from the germline V gene. V was trimmed by 5 bases and J by 4 bases, leaving 11 bases between them. The CDR3 totals 13 residues.

This clone was seen repeatedly, ten times or more. This rearrangement joins TRBV20-1 to TRBJ2-1; the match to TRBD2 covers 12 bases. Looked up from germline, CDR1 is DFQATT and CDR2 is SNEGSKA (reference sequence). The CDR3 runs 11 residues. The CDR3 DNA follows: TGCAGCCAACTAGCGGGAGGCCTAGAGTTCTTC. Translation gives CSQLAGGLEFF.

This clone has more than one count but fewer than ten. A much more abundant neighbour one base away suggests this may be a read error. Other DNA sequences in this specimen translate into the identical CDR3. The chain is built from TRBV20-1 and TRBJ2-1, with 7 positions matching TRBD2. The CDR3 has 16 amino acids. V gave up 0 bases and J gave up 8 bases; unmatched junction bases: 13. The germline CDR1 and CDR2 sequences are DFQATT and SNEGSKA (reference sequence). The DNA of the CDR3 is TGCAGTGCTAGAGATTCACAGCGGGACTATCAGTATGAGCAGTTCTTC. It encodes CSARDSQRDYQYEQFF.

This chain joins TRBV28 and TRBJ1-2, with 9 bases fitting TRBD1. The CDR3 runs to 14 residues. Germline V CDR1 and CDR2: MDHEN, SYDVKM. V lost 6 bases, J lost 8 bases, and 10 bases stayed unmatched. In DNA, the CDR3 is TGTGCCAGCAGCCACGACAGGGGGAGGGTAGGCTACACCTTC. This sequence encodes CASSHDRGRVGYTF.

This clone was seen ten or more times. The chain combines TRBV5-6 with TRBJ1-2; D remains unclear. This CDR3 is built from 14 residues. The germline V and J ends were trimmed by 4 bases and 3 bases, with 13 bases remaining between them. Germline loops: CDR1 SGHDT, CDR2 YYEEEE. The CDR3 protein is CASSAGRWDYGYTF. In DNA form, the CDR3 reads TGTGCCAGCAGCGCAGGAAGGTGGGACTATGGCTACACCTTC.

Many counts were recorded for this clone. The chain has TRBV6-1 and TRBJ2-5, with 8 bases matching TRBD2. The length of the CDR3 is 16 residues. Looked up from germline, CDR1 is MNHNS and CDR2 is SASEGT. The ends lost 6 bases at V and 5 bases at J; junction bases unmatched: 14. CDR3 protein: CASRLGVAGKGETQYF. CDR3 bases: TGTGCCAGCAGGTTGGGGGTAGCGGGAAAAGGGGAGACCCAGTACTTC.

This clone is labeled as medium-sized. As DNA, the CDR3 is TGTGCCATCAGGCTCGACGGGCGGGGAGGCTACACCTTC. Amino acid sequence: CAIRLDGRGGYTF. This sequence joins TRBV10-3 and TRBJ1-2; unclear D gene. V was clipped by 6 bases and J by 8 bases, with 16 bases between them. Germline lookup yields CDR1 ENHRY and CDR2 SYGVKD. CDR3 size: 13 residues.

This chain links TRBV6-1 with TRBJ2-6; 11 positions agree with TRBD2. V dropped 5 bases and J dropped 19; count of bases not matched to a gene: 22. Germline V gene sequence: CDR1 MNHNS, CDR2 SASEGT. The CDR3 is 17 amino acids. This CDR3 reads CASSLAGGPRGANVPTF. The CDR3 coding sequence is TGTGCCAGCAGTTTAGCGGGAGGGCCGAGAGGGGCCAACGTCCCTACTTTC.

This clone has at least ten counts. This chain connects TRBV2 to TRBJ1-3; D is uncertain. From germline, CDR1 is SNHLY and CDR2 FYNNEI. The CDR3 contains 11 residues. With 6 bases removed from V and 3 bases from J, the gap between germline ends came to 3 bases. The CDR3 coding sequence is TGTGCCAGCAGAGTTGGAAACACCATATATTTT. Its translation: CASRVGNTIYF. Drawing the rest from reference TRBV2 and TRBJ1-3, the complete variable domain is EPEVTQTPSHQVTQMGQEVILRCVPISNHLYFYWYRQILGQKVEFLVSFYNNEISEKSEIFDDQFSVERPDGSNFTLKIRSTKLEDSAMYFCASRVGNTIYFGEGSWLTVV.

J is TRBJ2-5 and V is TRBV2; no firm D call. The germline V and J ends were trimmed by 1 base and 2 bases, with 8 bases remaining between them. The CDR3 length is 14 residues. Germline V gene sequence: CDR1 SNHLY, CDR2 FYNNEI. The CDR3 DNA sequence: TGTGCCAGCAGTGAAGAGAACAGACAAGAGACCCAGTACTTC. Its translation is CASSEENRQETQYF.

This clone was recorded a few times. Germline is not matched at one junction end, which may reflect a read error. The chain joins TRBV28 to TRBJ1-6; TRBD1 aligns across 8 bases. The germline gives CDR1 MDHEN, CDR2 SYDVKM. There are 15 residues in the CDR3. The DNA for the CDR3 is TGTGCCAGCAGCGCCCGACAGGGGTACAATTCATCCCTCCACTTT. As protein: CASSARQGYNSSLHF.

CDR3 sequence (DNA): TGTGCCACCAGGGGGACAGGGACCTCTGGTGAGCAGTTCTTC. Translating it yields CATRGTGTSGEQFF. The chain carries TRBV24-1 and TRBJ2-1, with 9 bases fitting TRBD1. The germline V gene encodes CDR1 KGHDR and CDR2 SFDVKD. The V and J ends lost 7 bases and 9 bases, in that order; junction bases with no gene match: 9. This CDR3 has 14 residues.

This clone has at least ten counts. The CDR3 protein is CASTVEGQPQHF. In DNA, the CDR3 is TGTGCCAGCACCGTGGAGGGACAGCCCCAGCATTTT. The chain recombines TRBV2 with TRBJ1-5; D is ambiguous. The CDR3 extends over 12 amino acids. The germline gives CDR1 SNHLY, CDR2 FYNNEI. V was cut by 7 bases and J by 7 bases, with 11 bases left in between.

In this sample, this clone turned up many times. This chain uses TRBV25-1 with TRBJ2-5; D may be TRBD2 (7 bases). The V end lost 1 base, the J end lost 4 bases, and 13 bases lay between the germline ends. Germline CDR1 reads MGHDK; CDR2 reads SYGVNS. The CDR3 is 15 residues long. This CDR3 reads CASSESMGGLETQYF. The DNA for the CDR3 is TGTGCCAGCAGTGAATCAATGGGGGGGCTAGAGACCCAGTACTTC.

The chain recombines TRBV6-5 with TRBJ1-4; D perhaps matches TRBD1 (5 bases). The V gene lost 0 bases and the J gene lost 7 bases, with 18 bases spanning the gap. CDR1 is MNHEY, CDR2 SVGAGI, per germline. CDR3 length: 17 residues. In DNA, the CDR3 is TGTGCCAGCAGTTACTCGGTCACAGGCGGAATTGGTGAAAAACTGTTTTTT. Encoded protein: CASSYSVTGGIGEKLFF.

This clone was counted ten times or more. The chain has TRBV24-1 and TRBJ1-2, with D maybe TRBD1 (6 bases). The CDR3 consists of 14 residues. The V gene lost 2 bases and the J gene lost 4 bases, with 10 bases spanning the gap. Germline assignment: CDR1 KGHDR and CDR2 SFDVKD. CDR3 protein: CATSDWTVGYGYTF. CDR3 coding DNA: TGTGCCACCAGTGATTGGACAGTAGGCTATGGCTACACCTTC.